This record covers a single TCR beta chain. Its antigen is still unknown. The data stem from a study of vaccination effects on CD4 cells after COVID-19. Data came from immunoSEQ multiplex PCR; TCRdb stores just in-frame clones and leaves some out. Here the sample spans tens of thousands of clones, roughly 80% being singletons. Trimming stripped 1 base from V and 4 bases from J, with 18 bases between. The CDR3 loop spans 17 amino acids. The germline V gene has CDR1 SGHRS and CDR2 YFSETQ. ViraFEST assay sequencing came after antigen-specific CD4+ T cells were expanded with viral peptide pools. Subsequent to 10 days of culture, CD4+ T cells were isolated. Vaccine recipients lacked prior SARS-CoV-2 infection and had negative nucleocapsid antibodies.

The sample was CD4+ T cells from PBMCs cultured with HCoV-OC43 spike peptides, taken before COVID-19 vaccination. Subset: HCoV-OC43 spike overlapping peptide pool stimulation. The sequence was obtained from a human donor who received a COVID-19 vaccine. V gene TRBV5-1 combines with J gene TRBJ1-3; possible D gene TRBD1, 6 bases. Here the CDR3 DNA reads TGCGCCAGCAGCTTGTGGGGGGCCCTATCGGGCGGAAACACCATATATTTT. It codes for CASSLWGALSGGNTIYF.